These 25 T cell receptor beta chains came from one sample sequenced in a study of human T cells and chemical hapten exposure. Indicated time point: pre-sensitization, week 0. Treatment: therapeutic diphenylcyclopropenone sensitization with weekly scalp DPC. A single record per CDR3 protein comes from TCRdb applying MiXCR to the RACE reads. The sample includes 95,000 to 150,000 distinct CDR3 sequences, roughly 14% seen only once; the top ten take approximately 3%. The sequenced sample was whole blood, obtained in connection with sensitization to the hapten diphenylcyclopropenone (DPC). The receptors stem from a young woman with alopecia areata. Some clones in this sample may be carry-over from other donors' samples.

The genes are TRBV7-9 and TRBJ1-5; D remains unclear. CDR1 and CDR2 (germline): SEHNR, FQNEAQ (reference sequence). The CDR3 is 13 residues long. With 5 bases removed from V and 6 bases from J, the gap between germline ends came to 11 bases. In nucleotides, the CDR3 is TGTGCCAGCAGCCACGAGGAGGCTCAGCCCCAGCATTTT. The encoded protein is CASSHEEAQPQHF.

This clonotype was counted only a few times. The V and J genes are TRBV10-3 and TRBJ2-1, with TRBD2 matching 9 bases. Per germline, CDR1 ENHRY and CDR2 SYGVKD. The V segment lost 10 bases and the J segment 0 bases; nucleotides outside the gene matches: 4. CDR3 length: 14 residues. CDR3 in DNA: TGTGCCACGTTTAGCGGGAGCTCCTACAATGAGCAGTTCTTC. Its translation: CATFSGSSYNEQFF.

This clonotype has just a few counts. The V gene is TRBV2, the J gene TRBJ2-2; 7 bases are a match to TRBD1. The V and J ends lost 4 bases and 2 bases, in that order; junction bases with no gene match: 10. This CDR3 has 17 amino acids. The V gene's germline CDR1 is SNHLY and CDR2 FYNNEI. CDR3 sequence: CASSANRDSSNTGELFF. CDR3 sequence (DNA): TGTGCCAGCAGTGCGAATCGGGACAGCTCAAACACCGGGGAGCTGTTTTTT.

The rearrangement joins TRBV7-8 to TRBJ1-6, with D tentatively TRBD1 (5 bases). Deletions cut 0 bases from V and 8 bases from J, with 8 bases between. Germline CDR1 is SGHVS and CDR2 is FQNEAQ. CDR3 length: 14 residues. CDR3 in amino acids: CASSLADSHSPLHF. The DNA of the CDR3 is TGTGCCAGCAGCTTAGCAGACAGCCATTCACCCCTCCACTTT.

The chain links TRBV4-3 to TRBJ2-3; no clear D gene. This CDR3 region has 14 residues. V was pared by 0 bases and J by 2 bases, with 6 bases between. Germline V lookup: CDR1 LGHNA, CDR2 YSLEER. DNA of the CDR3: TGCGCCAGCAGCCAAGATCCTTTCACAGATACGCAGTATTTT. Encoded protein: CASSQDPFTDTQYF.

This rearrangement joins TRBV18 to TRBJ1-2, with 7 bases aligning to TRBD1. Germline V gene data show CDR1 as KGHSH and CDR2 as LQKENI. This CDR3 is 17 amino acids long. V shed 0 bases and J 5 bases; nucleotides not matched to a gene: 12. This CDR3 is CASSPPRRRGIMYGYTF. CDR3 coding DNA: TGTGCCAGCTCACCACCAAGGCGCAGGGGGATCATGTATGGCTACACCTTC.

This clonotype was counted once. The chain carries TRBV7-2 and TRBJ2-4, with D uncertain. V was clipped by 3 bases and J by 5 bases, with 5 bases between them. The CDR3 spans 12 residues. Germline V CDR1 and CDR2: SGHTA, FQGNSA. This CDR3 reads CASSFGENIQYF. The CDR3 bases are TGTGCCAGCAGCTTTGGGGAAAACATTCAGTACTTC.

The gene calls are TRBV7-9 and TRBJ1-6; 7 positions agree with TRBD1. V gave up 1 base and J gave up 11 bases; unmatched junction bases: 5. The CDR3 loop spans 14 amino acids. Germline values: CDR1 SEHNR, CDR2 FQNEAQ (reference sequence). The CDR3 coding sequence is TGTGCCAGCAGCTTAGGACAGGGAAGTGCACCCCTCCACTTT. Its translation is CASSLGQGSAPLHF.

This chain uses TRBV9 with TRBJ1-2; tentatively, D is TRBD1 (5 bases). Trimming cost V 0 bases and J 4 bases, with 13 bases left between them. The CDR3 spans 15 residues. The germline V gene has CDR1 SGDLS and CDR2 YYNGEE. The CDR3 region has the DNA TGTGCCAGCAGCGTAGGCGAGGTGGGACGCTATGGCTACACCTTC. It specifies CASSVGEVGRYGYTF.

At least ten counts were recorded for this clonotype. This chain links TRBV11-2 with TRBJ1-1; D remains ambiguous. Looked up from germline, CDR1 is SGHAT and CDR2 is FQNNGV. The length of the CDR3 is 14 residues. The V gene lost 5 bases and the J gene lost 0 bases, with 10 bases spanning the gap. CDR3 amino acids: CASSPGGLNTEAFF. The CDR3 nucleotides read TGTGCCAGCAGCCCCGGAGGTTTGAACACTGAAGCTTTCTTT.

About this clonotype: The CDR3 does not close with the conserved phenylalanine or tryptophan, likely indicating a read error. The CDR3 spells CASSQAPREQYS. In DNA, the CDR3 is TGTGCCAGCAGCCAAGCCCCCAGGGAGCAGTACTCC. The V gene is TRBV3-1, the J gene TRBJ2-7; D is uncertain. Per the germline V gene, CDR1 is LGHDT and CDR2 is YNNKEL (reference sequence). CDR3 length equals 12 residues. The V end was cut by 1 base, the J end by 7 bases, with 8 bases between.

At least ten counts were recorded for this clonotype. The chain links TRBV7-6 to TRBJ1-4; D unclear. V gave up 0 bases and J gave up 0 bases, with 14 bases separating them. The V gene's germline CDR1 is SGHVS and CDR2 FNYEAQ. CDR3 length equals 18 residues. CDR3 protein: CASSLAGVRSATNEKLFF. The CDR3 nucleotides are TGTGCCAGCAGCTTAGCGGGTGTCAGGTCTGCAACTAATGAAAAACTGTTTTTT.

In its sample, this clonotype was seen many times. The V call is TRBV7-2, the J call TRBJ2-1, with TRBD2 matching over 11 bases. V gave up 1 base and J gave up 6 bases; unmatched junction bases: 14. Germline V gene data show CDR1 as SGHTA and CDR2 as FQGNSA. The CDR3 consists of 19 residues. CDR3 DNA sequence: TGTGCCAGCAGCTTAGAAGGGGCTAGCGGGGGGAGTAAAATCAATGAGCAGTTCTTC. This codes for CASSLEGASGGSKINEQFF.

This clonotype was recorded a few times. The CDR3 ends on some other residue instead of the conserved phenylalanine or tryptophan, so this is likely a read error. This sequence joins TRBV27 and TRBJ2-3, with TRBD1 identical over 8 bases. The V gene end was trimmed by 3 bases and the J gene end by 5 bases; junction bases not matched to a gene: 10. The CDR3 runs to 16 residues. The germline V gene has CDR1 MNHEY and CDR2 SMNVEV (reference sequence). The CDR3 protein is CASSFAPDRAGDTQYS. The CDR3 coding sequence is TGTGCCAGCAGTTTCGCCCCGGACAGGGCAGGAGATACGCAGTATTCT.

This clonotype was seen only a few times. The V call is TRBV3-2, the J call TRBJ1-5. TRBV3-2 is reported as a pseudogene. The CDR3 runs 18 residues. The CDR3 region is CASSLTWVGGLVGQPQHF. DNA of the CDR3: TGTGCCAGCAGCCTGACGTGGGTGGGTGGCCTGGTCGGTCAGCCCCAGCATTTT.

This chain uses TRBV2 with TRBJ2-3, with TRBD1 identical over 9 bases. The J segment lost 3 bases and the V segment lost 8 bases, leaving 3 bases of the junction unmatched. The CDR3 loop spans 13 amino acids. Germline loops: CDR1 SNHLY, CDR2 FYNNEI. CDR3 loop: CASGDRETDTQYF. CDR3 bases: TGTGCCAGCGGGGACAGGGAGACAGATACGCAGTATTTT.

The chain combines TRBV6-1 with TRBJ1-5, with no clear D. V lost 7 bases, J lost 2 bases, and 18 bases lay in between. The CDR3 length is 16 residues. The germline gives CDR1 MNHNS, CDR2 SASEGT. The CDR3 DNA sequence: TGTGCCAGCAACGAGCGTACAAGAAGGGGCAATCAGCCCCAGCATTTT. It codes for CASNERTRRGNQPQHF.

This clonotype was detected a few times. This chain uses TRBV20-1 with TRBJ2-1; 7 bases line up with TRBD1. The J segment lost 2 bases and the V segment lost 2 bases, leaving 3 bases of the junction unmatched. The germline V gene has CDR1 DFQATT and CDR2 SNEGSKA (reference sequence). The CDR3 totals 14 residues. The CDR3 region is CSARWDSPYNEQFF. CDR3 sequence (DNA): TGCAGTGCTAGATGGGACAGCCCCTACAATGAGCAGTTCTTC.

This clonotype has a handful of counts. This sequence joins TRBV20-1 and TRBJ1-4, with D possibly TRBD1 on 6 matching bases. CDR1 is DFQATT, CDR2 SNEGSKA, per germline (reference sequence). V lost 0 bases and J lost 8, with 13 bases in between. This CDR3 region has 14 residues. The CDR3 bases are TGCAGTGCTAGAGATCGGGGGCGCGGAGAAAAACTGTTTTTT. It is translated as CSARDRGRGEKLFF.

The gene calls are TRBV10-3 and TRBJ2-3, with D unclear. V lost 0 bases, J lost 0 bases, and 10 bases lay in between. Germline V gives CDR1 ENHRY, CDR2 SYGVKD. The CDR3 spans 16 residues. The CDR3 is CAISESVGLSTDTQYF. The DNA of the CDR3 is TGTGCCATCAGTGAGTCGGTCGGGTTGAGCACAGATACGCAGTATTTT.

This clonotype was observed a handful of times. The chain couples TRBV7-9 to TRBJ1-2; 10 nucleotides align to TRBD1. The ends lost 6 bases at V and 5 bases at J; junction bases unmatched: 6. The CDR3 has 14 amino acids. Germline assignment: CDR1 SEHNR and CDR2 FQNEAQ (reference sequence). The CDR3 DNA follows: TGTGCCAGCAGAACCGGGACAGGGGCATATGGCTACACCTTC. Its translation: CASRTGTGAYGYTF.

V and J are TRBV5-4 and TRBJ2-7, with a possible D match to TRBD1 (6 bases). Germline V gene lookup returns CDR1 SGHNT and CDR2 YYREEE (reference sequence). With 4 bases removed from V and 7 bases from J, the gap between germline ends came to 9 bases. This CDR3 has 11 residues. The CDR3 sequence is CASSLRGEQYF. The CDR3 DNA reads as TGTGCCAGCAGCCTTAGGGGGGAGCAGTACTTC.

This clonotype was seen a handful of times. This chain links TRBV20-1 with TRBJ1-4, with 7 bases aligning to TRBD1. Per the germline V gene, CDR1 is DFQATT and CDR2 is SNEGSKA (reference sequence). V shed 4 bases and J 8 bases; nucleotides not matched to a gene: 7. This CDR3 is 13 amino acids long. CDR3 sequence: CSATGQADEKLFF. CDR3 DNA sequence: TGCAGTGCTACTGGACAGGCGGACGAAAAACTGTTTTTT.

The table lists this clonotype with a few counts. V and J are TRBV7-8 and TRBJ1-1; no clear D gene. Trimming cost V 0 bases and J 4 bases, with 9 bases left between them. Germline V CDR1 and CDR2: SGHVS, FQNEAQ. The CDR3 loop spans 14 amino acids. Here the CDR3 DNA reads TGTGCCAGCAGCTTAGCAGGCTCGGTCACTGAAGCTTTCTTT. As protein: CASSLAGSVTEAFF.

Many counts were recorded for this clonotype. This rearrangement joins TRBV14 to TRBJ2-2; possibly TRBD2 for D (5 bases). The CDR3 totals 16 residues. Germline loops: CDR1 SGHDN, CDR2 FVKESK. V was trimmed by 0 bases and J by 4 bases, leaving 12 bases between them. In nucleotides, the CDR3 is TGTGCCAGCAGCCAAGAAACGGGGTTTGGCACCGGGGAGCTGTTTTTT. Protein product: CASSQETGFGTGELFF.